This T cell receptor (beta chain) stems from a study of tumor-infiltrating lymphocytes in primary liver carcinoma. Study conclusions and caveats: Only about 8-25% of top clones were detected in all five tumor regions. Significantly larger top-250-clone fractions were found in tumors than in blood (p = 0.039).

The CDR3 length is 13 residues. CDR1 is ENHRY, CDR2 SYGVKD, per germline. As for this clonotype: Antigen specificity is unknown. This CDR3 is missing its conserved last phenylalanine or tryptophan, likely due to a read error.

With roughly 500 ng total RNA as template and a constant-region primer, TCR beta cDNA was made. ARM-PCR, slightly modified, supplied the TCR beta libraries through three nested multiplex PCR rounds. The first two PCR rounds used TRBV1-TRBV30 forward primers with a C-beta reverse primer, nine to eleven cycles each. TCRdb redid the calling of the multiplex PCR reads with MiXCR, one entry per CDR3 protein. The table lists 150,000 to 200,000 distinct CDR3 sequences, around four fifths of them singletons. Joint extraction of RNA and DNA used about 17-33 mg of bulk tissue that was unsorted. The study sampled five separate regions from each tumor. Viable tumor cell content exceeded 80% in every tumor sample.

This clonotype was sampled from a man between 40 and 49 years old with primary liver carcinoma and hepatitis B virus infection. The sample taken for sequencing was tumor tissue from primary liver carcinoma. The gene calls are TRBV10-3 and TRBJ1-2, with TRBD1 matching over 7 bases. The CDR3 region is CDISDRQGGGYTL. CDR3 DNA sequence: TGTGACATCAGCGATAGACAGGGTGGGGGCTACACCCTC.